The sequence of this T cell receptor beta chain was determined in a study of blood T cells in healthy people across ages. A few counts support this clonotype. What it binds is unknown. The authors drew about 10 milliliters of peripheral blood from each donor. With a J-beta primer mix and a sample-barcoded 5' primer, a second PCR ran about 6 to 11 cycles. Each TCR beta cDNA got a 12-nucleotide random molecular identifier. TCRdb processed the 5' RACE reads anew with MiXCR; each CDR3 protein has one entry. This sample has some 1 million distinct CDR3 sequences; 35% to 50% occur once, and the top ten carry 15% to 20%. General observations from the study: Higher naive T cell percentage went strongly together with higher TCR beta diversity. More naive CD4+ cells and higher diversity marked long-lived donors relative to aged donors.

CDR3 size: 16 residues. Germline V gene data show CDR1 as SEHNR and CDR2 as FQNEAQ (reference sequence). The germline V and J ends were trimmed by 5 bases and 5 bases, with 20 bases remaining between them. The source material was blood. The TCR sequence derives from a woman aged 55-69 years in good health. The chain uses TRBV7-9 and TRBJ2-3; tentative D call: TRBD2 (5 bases). The CDR3 loop is CASSNPVALEGDTQYF. In DNA form, the CDR3 reads TGTGCCAGCAGCAACCCCGTAGCGCTTGAGGGAGATACGCAGTATTTT.